The clone carrying this TCR beta chain was picked up a small number of times. The data are from a study of cytomegalovirus exposure and HLA in healthy donors. PCR was performed using 60 Vbeta and 13 Jbeta primers. TCRdb keeps only in-frame clones here, not all; method: immunoSEQ multiplex PCR. Among 95,000 to 150,000 clones listed, more than 55% were seen once. This CDR3 spans 16 amino acids. Per germline, CDR1 LNHDA and CDR2 SQIVND (reference sequence). Trimming removed 1 base from V and 4 bases from J; junction bases left unmatched: 5. The sequenced sample consisted of PBMCs. The TCR was taken from a man between 18 and 35 years old in good health and CMV-seronegative. This chain joins TRBV19 and TRBJ1-1; TRBD1 matches at 11 bases. CDR3 DNA: TGTGCCAGTAGTATAGGTAGGGACAGGGGGGCCACTGAAGCTTTCTTT. This gives the protein CASSIGRDRGATEAFF.